The present T cell receptor beta chain was sequenced within a study of immune evolution from preneoplasia to lung adenocarcinoma. Comment on this clone: Its antigen is not identified.

V dropped 3 bases and J dropped 3; count of bases not matched to a gene: 9. There are 16 residues in the CDR3. Germline CDR1 SQVTM, CDR2 ANQGSEA. Study findings and constraints: Later-stage lesions appeared to have more T cells, more diversity, less clonality. From normal lung to invasive adenocarcinoma, top clone frequencies appeared to decrease.

TCRdb's copy holds only in-frame clones and misses some; the assay was immunoSEQ multiplex PCR. The table includes approximately 2,000 clones, around four fifths detected once. Input material: FFPE adjacent normal lung tissue. J is TRBJ2-5 and V is TRBV29-1, with TRBD2 identical over 11 bases. This TCR was sampled from a person aged 60 to 85 with lung adenocarcinoma. DNA of the CDR3: TGCAGCGTTGACCAACTAGCGGGGGAAGCCAAAGAGACCCAGTACTTC. It specifies CSVDQLAGEAKETQYF.